The TCR beta chain described here comes from a study of blood T cell repertoires in COVID-19. Overall study: Researchers got acute and convalescent COVID-19 samples from the United States, Italy and Spain. PBMCs, B-cell-depleted T cells, or T cells were the source of the cDNA or gDNA that made up the material.

Germline CDR1 reads ENHRY; CDR2 reads SYGVKD. J lost 4 bases, V lost 6 bases, and 7 bases had no gene match. CDR3 length: 14 residues. Per the study methods: Amplifying reference gene primers gave estimates of nucleated cell counts. Only in-frame clones appear in the TCRdb table, and some are missing; sequencing was by immunoSEQ multiplex PCR. Clonal size and the V and J genes are those of that table, whereas D and trimming came from the DNA. The sample lists fewer than 200,000 clones, approximately 90% occurring once. Material: peripheral blood. V gene TRBV10-3 combines with J gene TRBJ2-7; 9 positions agree with TRBD1. The sequence came from a man between 18 and 35 years old who had recovered from COVID-19. The CDR3 sequence is CAIRGTGIGYEQYF. CDR3 sequence (DNA): TGTGCCATCAGAGGGACAGGGATTGGATACGAGCAGTACTTC.